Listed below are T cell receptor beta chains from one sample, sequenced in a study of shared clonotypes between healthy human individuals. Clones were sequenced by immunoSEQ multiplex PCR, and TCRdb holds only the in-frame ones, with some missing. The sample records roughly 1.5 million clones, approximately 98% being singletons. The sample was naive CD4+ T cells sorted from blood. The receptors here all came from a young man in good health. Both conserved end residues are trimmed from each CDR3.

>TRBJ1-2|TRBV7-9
ASAADYGYT
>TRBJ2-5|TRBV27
ASSLAPGLPQETQY
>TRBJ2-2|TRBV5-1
ASSPPFGNTGELF
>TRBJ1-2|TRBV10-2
ASSEGAYKGGYT
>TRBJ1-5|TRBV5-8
ASSFDSNQPQH
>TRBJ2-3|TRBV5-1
ASSLDQGDTQY
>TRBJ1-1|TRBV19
ASSTTGGNTEAF
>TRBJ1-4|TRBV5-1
ASGPGGAIGEKLF
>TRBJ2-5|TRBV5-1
ASSPSGGVEETQY
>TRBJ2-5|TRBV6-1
ASSPKPGGQETQY
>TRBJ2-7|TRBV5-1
ASSPLSGDYEQY
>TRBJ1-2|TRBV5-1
ASSRGDREYGYT
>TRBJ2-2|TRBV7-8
ASSYRGTSGSTGELF
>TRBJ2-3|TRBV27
ASSSPRDTQY
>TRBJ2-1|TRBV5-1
ASSLGGIIDEQF
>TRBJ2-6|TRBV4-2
ASSQGRRSSGSSGANVLT
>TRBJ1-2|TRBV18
ASSPLDVSPSGYT
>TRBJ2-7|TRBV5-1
ASSLAGQTSYEQY
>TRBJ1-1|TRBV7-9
ASSLEGSRADGGWTEAF
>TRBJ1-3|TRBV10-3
AISESFLRSGNTIY
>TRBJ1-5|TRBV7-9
ASSLTDGRALKSPQH
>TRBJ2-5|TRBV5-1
ASSFYGTGGETQY
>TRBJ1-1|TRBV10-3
AISGDRVNSPEAF
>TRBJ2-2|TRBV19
ASSVLGTGELF
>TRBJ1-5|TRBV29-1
SVGTLDQPQH
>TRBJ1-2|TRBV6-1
ASRRTGEDGYT
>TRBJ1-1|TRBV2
ASSRQGNTEAF
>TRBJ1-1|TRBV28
ASSDRRNTEAF
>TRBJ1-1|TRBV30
AWSDLGHTNTEAF
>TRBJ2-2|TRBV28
ASSGPPTGELF
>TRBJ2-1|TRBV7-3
ASSLGGEQF
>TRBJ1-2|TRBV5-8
ASSLGRGYGYT
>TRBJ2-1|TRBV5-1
ASSSGTSGTSEQF
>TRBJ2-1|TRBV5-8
ASNRRLGRNEQF
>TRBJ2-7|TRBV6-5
ASSYSLTYEQY
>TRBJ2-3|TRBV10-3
AISESGGLADTQY
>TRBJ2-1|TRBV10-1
ASSEAFSASSYNEQF
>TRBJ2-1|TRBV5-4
ASRQTSGDNNEQF
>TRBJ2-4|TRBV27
ASSPSGGRDHIQY
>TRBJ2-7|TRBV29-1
SMSGQGYDEQY
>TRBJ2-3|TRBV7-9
ASSPSTISTDTQY
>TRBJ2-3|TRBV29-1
SVEGLAGTDTQY
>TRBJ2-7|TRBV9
ASSAGTGPSYEQY
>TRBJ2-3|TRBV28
ASSLTPSGPDTQY
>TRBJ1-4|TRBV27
ASSRSLQGTNEKLF
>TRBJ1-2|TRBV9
ASSPGRSPFYGYT
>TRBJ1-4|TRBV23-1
ASSQPGTMV
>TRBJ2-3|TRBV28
ASSLEGVGTQY
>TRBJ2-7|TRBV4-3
ASSQGGPLREQY
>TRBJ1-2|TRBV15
ATSRDRVVGYT
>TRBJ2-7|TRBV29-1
SAVRTPEDEQY
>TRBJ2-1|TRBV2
ASSHEEVGEQF
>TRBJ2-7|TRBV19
ASSSPLYYEQY